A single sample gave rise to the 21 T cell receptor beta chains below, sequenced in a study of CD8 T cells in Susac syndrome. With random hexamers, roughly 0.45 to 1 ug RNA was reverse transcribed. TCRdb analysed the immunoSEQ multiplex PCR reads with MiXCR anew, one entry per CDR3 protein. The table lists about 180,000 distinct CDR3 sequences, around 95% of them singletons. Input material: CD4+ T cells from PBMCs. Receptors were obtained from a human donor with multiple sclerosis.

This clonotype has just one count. The CDR3 coding sequence is TGCGCCAGCAGCTCTACAGGGTCCGGAGAGACCCAGTACTTC. Protein: CASSSTGSGETQYF. The chain employs TRBV5-1 and TRBJ2-5; a possible D gene is TRBD1 (6 bases). The CDR3 totals 14 residues. Germline loops: CDR1 SGHRS, CDR2 YFSETQ. V shed 3 bases and J shed 4 bases, with 13 bases lying between them.

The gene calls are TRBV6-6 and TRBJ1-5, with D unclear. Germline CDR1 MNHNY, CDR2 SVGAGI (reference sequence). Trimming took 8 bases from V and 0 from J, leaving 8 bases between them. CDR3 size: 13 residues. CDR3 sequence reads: CASQTSSNQPQHF. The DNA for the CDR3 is TGTGCCAGCCAGACCTCTAGCAATCAGCCCCAGCATTTT.

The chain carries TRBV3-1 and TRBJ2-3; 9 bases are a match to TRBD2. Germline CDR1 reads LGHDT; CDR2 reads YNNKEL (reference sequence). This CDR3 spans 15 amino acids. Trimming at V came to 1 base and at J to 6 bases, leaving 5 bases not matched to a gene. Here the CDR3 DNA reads TGTGCCAGCAGCCAAGTTCCTAGCGGGGAGGATACGCAGTATTTT. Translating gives CASSQVPSGEDTQYF.

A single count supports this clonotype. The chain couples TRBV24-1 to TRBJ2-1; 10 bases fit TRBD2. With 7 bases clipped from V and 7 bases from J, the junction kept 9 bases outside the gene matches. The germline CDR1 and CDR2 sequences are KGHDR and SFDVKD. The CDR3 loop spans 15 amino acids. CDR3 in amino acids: CATRPSGGAGNEQFF. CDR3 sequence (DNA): TGTGCCACCAGGCCCAGCGGGGGGGCGGGGAATGAGCAGTTCTTC.

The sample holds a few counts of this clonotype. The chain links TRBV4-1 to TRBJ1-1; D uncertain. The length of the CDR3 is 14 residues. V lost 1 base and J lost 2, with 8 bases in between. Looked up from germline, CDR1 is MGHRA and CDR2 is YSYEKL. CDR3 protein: CASSQVTSNTEAFF. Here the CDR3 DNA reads TGCGCCAGCAGCCAAGTAACATCCAACACTGAAGCTTTCTTT.

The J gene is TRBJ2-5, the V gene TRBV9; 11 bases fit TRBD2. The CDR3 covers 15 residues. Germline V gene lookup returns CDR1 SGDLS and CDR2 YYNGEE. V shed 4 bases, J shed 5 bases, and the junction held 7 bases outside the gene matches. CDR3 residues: CASSSLAGGQETQYF. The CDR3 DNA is TGTGCCAGCAGCTCCCTAGCGGGGGGCCAGGAGACCCAGTACTTC.

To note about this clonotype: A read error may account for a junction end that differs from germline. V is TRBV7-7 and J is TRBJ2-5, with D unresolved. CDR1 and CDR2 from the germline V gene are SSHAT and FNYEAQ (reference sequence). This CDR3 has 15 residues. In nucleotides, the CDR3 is TGTGCTAGCAGCCCAACCCGGGCCTCACTGAGGACCCAGTACTTC. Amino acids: CASSPTRASLRTQYF.

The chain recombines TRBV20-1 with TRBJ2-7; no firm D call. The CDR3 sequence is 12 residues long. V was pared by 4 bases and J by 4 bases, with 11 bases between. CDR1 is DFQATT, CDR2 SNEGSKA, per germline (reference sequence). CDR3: CSAISDGYEQYF. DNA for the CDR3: TGCAGTGCTATATCGGACGGGTACGAGCAGTACTTC.

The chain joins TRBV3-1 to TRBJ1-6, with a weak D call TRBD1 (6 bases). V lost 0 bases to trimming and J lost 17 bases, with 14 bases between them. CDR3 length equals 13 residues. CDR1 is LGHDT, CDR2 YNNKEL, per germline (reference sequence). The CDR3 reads CASSQDVDQGFHF. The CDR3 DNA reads TGTGCCAGCAGCCAAGATGTGGATCAGGGGTTCCACTTT.

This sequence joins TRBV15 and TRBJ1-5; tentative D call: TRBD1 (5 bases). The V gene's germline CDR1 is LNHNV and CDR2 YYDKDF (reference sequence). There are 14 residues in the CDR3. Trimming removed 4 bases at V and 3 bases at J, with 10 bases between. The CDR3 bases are TGTGCCACCAGCAAGGGGCAGTTCAATCAGCCCCAGCATTTT. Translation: CATSKGQFNQPQHF.

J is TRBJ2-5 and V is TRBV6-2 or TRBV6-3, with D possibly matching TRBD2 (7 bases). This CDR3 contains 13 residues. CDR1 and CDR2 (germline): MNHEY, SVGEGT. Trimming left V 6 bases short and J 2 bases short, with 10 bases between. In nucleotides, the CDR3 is TGTGCCAGCAGGCGGGGGCCACAAGAGACCCAGTACTTC. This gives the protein CASRRGPQETQYF.

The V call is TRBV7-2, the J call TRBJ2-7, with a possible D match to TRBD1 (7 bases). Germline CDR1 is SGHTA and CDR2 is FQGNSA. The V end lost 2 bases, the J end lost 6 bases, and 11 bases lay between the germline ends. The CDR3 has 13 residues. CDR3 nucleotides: TGTGCCAGCAGCTTAAGGAGGGACAGCGAGCAGTACTTC. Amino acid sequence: CASSLRRDSEQYF. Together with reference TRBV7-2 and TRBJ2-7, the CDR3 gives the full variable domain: GAGVSQSPSNKVTEKGKDVELRCDPISGHTALYWYRQSLGQGLEFLIYFQGNSAPDKSGLPSDRFSAERTGGSVSTLTIQRTQQEDSAVYLCASSLRRDSEQYFGPGTRLTVT.

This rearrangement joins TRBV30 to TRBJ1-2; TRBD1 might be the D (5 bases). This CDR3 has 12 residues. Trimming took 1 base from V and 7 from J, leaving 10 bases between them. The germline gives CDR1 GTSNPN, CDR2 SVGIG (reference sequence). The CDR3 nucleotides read TGTGCCTGGAGTGCGGGGGTCGGTGGCTACACCTTC. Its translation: CAWSAGVGGYTF.

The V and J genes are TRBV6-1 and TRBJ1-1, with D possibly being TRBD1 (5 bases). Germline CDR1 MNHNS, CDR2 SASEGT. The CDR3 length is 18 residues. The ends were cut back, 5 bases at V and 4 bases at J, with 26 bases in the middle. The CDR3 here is CASSKSSPDRFLGTEAFF. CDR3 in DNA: TGTGCCAGCAGTAAATCCTCCCCAGACAGATTCTTAGGCACTGAAGCTTTCTTT.

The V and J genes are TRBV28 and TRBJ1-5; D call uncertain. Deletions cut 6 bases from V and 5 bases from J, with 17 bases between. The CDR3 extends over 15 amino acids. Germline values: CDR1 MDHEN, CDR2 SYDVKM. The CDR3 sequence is CASRGGFGVYQPQHF. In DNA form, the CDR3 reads TGTGCCAGCAGGGGTGGGTTTGGGGTGTATCAGCCCCAGCATTTT.

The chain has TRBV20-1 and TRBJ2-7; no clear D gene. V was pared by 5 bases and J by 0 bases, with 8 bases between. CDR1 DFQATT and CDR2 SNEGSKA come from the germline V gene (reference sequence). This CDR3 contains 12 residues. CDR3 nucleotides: TGCAGTGCTGTTCCGGGCTCCTACGAGCAGTACTTC. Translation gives CSAVPGSYEQYF.

CDR3 protein: CASSSSRTGDSYEQYF. CDR3 in DNA: TGTGCCAGCAGCTCGAGTAGGACAGGCGATTCCTACGAGCAGTACTTC. V is TRBV5-4 and J is TRBJ2-7, with 7 bases that match TRBD1. This CDR3 comprises 16 residues. Losses at the gene ends were 3 bases for V and 1 base for J; bases not matched to a gene: 10. Germline CDR1 reads SGHNT; CDR2 reads YYREEE (reference sequence).

The CDR3 sequence: CASSEQGASTDTQYF. The CDR3 region has the DNA TGTGCCAGCAGTGAACAGGGGGCTAGCACAGATACGCAGTATTTT. The J gene is TRBJ2-3, the V gene TRBV2; 8 bases fit TRBD1. There are 15 residues in the CDR3. Germline loops: CDR1 SNHLY, CDR2 FYNNEI. After removal of 2 bases from V and 0 bases from J, the junction contained 1 base not matched to a gene. The whole variable domain, remainder taken from reference TRBV2 and TRBJ2-3, is EPEVTQTPSHQVTQMGQEVILRCVPISNHLYFYWYRQILGQKVEFLVSFYNNEISEKSEIFDDQFSVERPDGSNFTLKIRSTKLEDSAMYFCASSEQGASTDTQYFGPGTRLTVL.

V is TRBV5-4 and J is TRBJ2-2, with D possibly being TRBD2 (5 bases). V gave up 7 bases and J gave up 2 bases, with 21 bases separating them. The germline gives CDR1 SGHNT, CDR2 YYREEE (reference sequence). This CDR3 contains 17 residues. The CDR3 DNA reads TGTGCCAGCTCTAGCAATCAGCCGGGAATCAACACCGGGGAGCTGTTTTTT. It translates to CASSSNQPGINTGELFF.

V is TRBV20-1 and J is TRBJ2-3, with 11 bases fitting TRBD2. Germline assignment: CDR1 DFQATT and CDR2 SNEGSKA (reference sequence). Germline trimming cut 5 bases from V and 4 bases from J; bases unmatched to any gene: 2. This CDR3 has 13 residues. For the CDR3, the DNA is TGCAGTGCTCCACTAGCGGGGGCAGATACGCAGTATTTT. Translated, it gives CSAPLAGADTQYF.

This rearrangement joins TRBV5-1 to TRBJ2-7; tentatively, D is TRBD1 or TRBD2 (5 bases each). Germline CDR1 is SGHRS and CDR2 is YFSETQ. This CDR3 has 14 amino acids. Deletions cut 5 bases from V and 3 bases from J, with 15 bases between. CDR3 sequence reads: CASRRDRLDYEQYF. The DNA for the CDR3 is TGCGCCAGCAGACGGGACCGGCTCGACTACGAGCAGTACTTC. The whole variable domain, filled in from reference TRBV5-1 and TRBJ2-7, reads KAGVTQTPRYLIKTRGQQVTLSCSPISGHRSVSWYQQTPGQGLQFLFEYFSETQRNKGNFPGRFSGRQFSNSRSEMNVSTLELGDSALYLCASRRDRLDYEQYFGPGTRLTVT.